This TCR beta chain was documented in a study of Ad26.COV2.S vaccination and SARS-CoV-2 variants. Some clones are missing from TCRdb's copy, which holds only in-frame ones; the method was immunoSEQ multiplex PCR. The sample consists of some 180,000 clones, around 88% of them appearing once. This clone was detected many times. CDR3 size: 13 residues. V lost 3 bases to trimming and J lost 7 bases, with 13 bases between them. Germline CDR1 and CDR2: SGHDT and YYEEEE. This receptor was taken from a human donor who had recovered from COVID-19. Source: peripheral blood, taken after recovery from COVID-19. The chain employs TRBV5-6 and TRBJ1-2, with D possibly matching TRBD1 (6 bases). CDR3 coding DNA: TGTGCCAGCAGCTACGACAGGTTAGGTGGCTACACCTTC. Amino acids: CASSYDRLGGYTF.